This T cell receptor (beta chain) was sequenced for a study of blood T cell repertoires in COVID-19. Looking at the study overall: Specimens from acute and convalescent COVID-19 originated in the United States, Italy and Spain. PBMCs, B-cell-depleted T cells, or T cells provided the cDNA or gDNA that made up the material.

Germline V lookup: CDR1 MNHEY, CDR2 SVGAGI. The CDR3 length is 14 residues. J lost 5 bases, V lost 5 bases, and 8 bases had no gene match. In the original analysis: Nucleated cell counts were estimated from reference gene primer amplification. Sequencing was performed with immunoSEQ multiplex PCR; in TCRdb, only in-frame clones are kept and a portion is missing. V, J and clone size derive from that table, while D and trimming were established from the DNA sequence. This table has about 120,000 clones, more than 75% appearing once. This clonotype was sampled from a woman aged 45-65 years with acute or convalescent COVID-19. The chain uses TRBV6-5 and TRBJ1-2; 7 nucleotides line up with TRBD1. The specimen sequenced was peripheral blood. CDR3 sequence reads: CASSPDRDPYGYTF. In nucleotides, the CDR3 is TGTGCCAGCAGTCCCGACAGGGACCCGTATGGCTACACCTTC.